This TCR beta chain was captured by sequencing in a study of cytomegalovirus exposure and HLA in healthy donors. The CDR3 runs 16 residues. The junction had 6 bases not matched to a gene; V was cut back by 4 bases and J by 3 bases. Per germline, CDR1 SGDLS and CDR2 YYNGEE. Assay used: immunoSEQ multiplex PCR; TCRdb lists only in-frame clones, some missing. Of 150,000 to 200,000 clones listed, about 80% are singletons. This TCR was recovered from a man younger than 30 in good health and CMV-seropositive. The sequenced material came from PBMCs. The gene calls are TRBV9 and TRBJ2-3, with TRBD2 matching 12 bases. The CDR3 spells CASSSRLAGETDTQYF. The CDR3 DNA reads as TGTGCCAGCAGCTCGAGACTAGCGGGAGAGACAGATACGCAGTATTTT.